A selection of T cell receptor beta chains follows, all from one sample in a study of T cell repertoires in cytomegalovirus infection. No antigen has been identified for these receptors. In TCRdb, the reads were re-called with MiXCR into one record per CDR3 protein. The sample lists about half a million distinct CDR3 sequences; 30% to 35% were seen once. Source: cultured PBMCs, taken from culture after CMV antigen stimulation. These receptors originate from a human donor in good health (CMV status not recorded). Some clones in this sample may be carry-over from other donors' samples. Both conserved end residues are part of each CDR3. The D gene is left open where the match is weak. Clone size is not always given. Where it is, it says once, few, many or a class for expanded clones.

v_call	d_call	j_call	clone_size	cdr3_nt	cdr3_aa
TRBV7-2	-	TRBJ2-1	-	TGTGCCAGCAGCTTAGTGGGGGGGCTTCCAGAGCAGTTCTTC	CASSLVGGLPEQFF
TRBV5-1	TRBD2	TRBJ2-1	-	TGCGCCAGCAGCTTGGGGCCCGGGACTAGTCTTAATGAGCAGTTCTTC	CASSLGPGTSLNEQFF
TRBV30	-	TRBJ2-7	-	TGTGCCTGGTCCGGAGGGTCCTCCTACGAGCAGTACTTC	CAWSGGSSYEQYF
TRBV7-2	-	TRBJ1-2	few	TGTGCCAGCAGCTTAGGTCGCGAGGTTTTGCACACCTTC	CASSLGREVLHTF
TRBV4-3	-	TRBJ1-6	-	TGCGCCAGCAGCCAAGAGGTTACGGGACCTACTCTCCACTTT	CASSQEVTGPTLHF
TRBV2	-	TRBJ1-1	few	TGTGCCAGCAGCCAAAGGGGAGGAAAAAGGGACACTGAAGCTTTCTTT	CASSQRGGKRDTEAFF
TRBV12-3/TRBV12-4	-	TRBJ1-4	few	TGTGCCAGCAGTGACAGTCCTTCGAATGAAAAACTGTTTTTT	CASSDSPSNEKLFF
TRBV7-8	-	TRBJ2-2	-	TGTGCCAGCAGCCCCCCCGTGGGCGTGAACACCGGGGAGCTGTTTTTT	CASSPPVGVNTGELFF
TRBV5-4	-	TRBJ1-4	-	TGTGCCAGCAGCTTGGGGTCCCAGGGAGTTCCGGTAAATGAAAAACTGTTTTTT	CASSLGSQGVPVNEKLFF
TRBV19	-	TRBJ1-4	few	TGTGCCAGTAGTGGGAGTAATGAAAAACTGTTTTTT	CASSGSNEKLFF
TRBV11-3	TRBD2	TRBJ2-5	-	TGTGCCAGCAGCTTAGGGTCAGCGGGAGGAGAGACCCAGTACTTC	CASSLGSAGGETQYF
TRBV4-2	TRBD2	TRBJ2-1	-	TGTGCCAGCAGCGCCAATACCGGGACTAACTACAATGAGCAGTTCTTC	CASSANTGTNYNEQFF
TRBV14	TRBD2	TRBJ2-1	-	TGTGCCAGCAGCACGCGGGGGTATGAGCAGTTCTTC	CASSTRGYEQFF
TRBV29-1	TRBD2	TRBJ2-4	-	TGCAGCGTTGGGGGCGGGAGTTTTCTAGCTAAAAACATTCAGTACTTC	CSVGGGSFLAKNIQYF
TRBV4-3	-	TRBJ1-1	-	TGCGCCAGCAGCCAGAGGGGGAGCACTGAAGCTTTCTTT	CASSQRGSTEAFF
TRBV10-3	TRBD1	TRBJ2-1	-	TGTGCCATCAGCCCGGGACAGTCAGTCCACAATGAGCAGTTCTTC	CAISPGQSVHNEQFF
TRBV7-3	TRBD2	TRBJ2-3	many	TGTGCCAGCAGCGCCGCTATACTAGCGGGAGGCACAGATACGCAGTATTTT	CASSAAILAGGTDTQYF
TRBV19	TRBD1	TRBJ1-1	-	TGTGCCAGTACACCAATGACAGGGGCCTCTGAAGCTTTCTTT	CASTPMTGASEAFF
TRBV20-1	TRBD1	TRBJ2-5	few	TGCAGTGCTAGAGATCGGCGGACAGGGCGGGAGACCCAGTACTTC	CSARDRRTGRETQYF
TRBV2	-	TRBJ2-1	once	TGTGCCAGCAGTGAACTCCCACAGGGACTATACAATGAGCAGTTCTTC	CASSELPQGLYNEQFF
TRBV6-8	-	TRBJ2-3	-	TGTGCCAGCAGTTACTGGGGAGTGGGAGATACGCAGTATTTT	CASSYWGVGDTQYF
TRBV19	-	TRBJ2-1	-	TGTGCCAGTACCCCAGGGCGGCCCTACAATGAGCAGTTCTTC	CASTPGRPYNEQFF
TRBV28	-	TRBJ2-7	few	TGTGCCAGCAGGACCATCTCCTACGAGCAGTACTTC	CASRTISYEQYF
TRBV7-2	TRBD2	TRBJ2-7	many	TGTGCCAGCAGCACCAGGACTAGCGGGAGGTCCTACGAGCAGTACTTC	CASSTRTSGRSYEQYF
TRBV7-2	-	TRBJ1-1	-	TGTGCCAGCAGCTCCACCCCCCGACGACGGGAGAACACTGAAGCTTTCTTT	CASSSTPRRRENTEAFF
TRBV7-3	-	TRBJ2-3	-	TGTGCCAGCAGCTTAGAAATGGTAGTAGTCGCGGTGCGGGGATCAGATACGCAGTATTTT	CASSLEMVVVAVRGSDTQYF
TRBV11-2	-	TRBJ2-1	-	TGTGCCAGCAGCTTAGTGGCCCAGAACAATGAGCAGTTCTTC	CASSLVAQNNEQFF
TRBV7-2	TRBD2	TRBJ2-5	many	TGTGCCAGCAGCTTAGGGACTAGCGGGAGGGCCACGGAGACCCAGTACTTC	CASSLGTSGRATETQYF
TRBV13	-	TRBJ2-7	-	TGTGCCAGCAGCTTTCCAGCGGAGTCCTACGAGCAGTACTTC	CASSFPAESYEQYF
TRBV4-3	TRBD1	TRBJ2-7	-	TGCGCCAGCAGCCAGTCTCCTGGGACAGGGAACGAGCAGTACTTC	CASSQSPGTGNEQYF
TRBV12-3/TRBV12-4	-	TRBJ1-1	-	TGTGCCAGCCTGAAAACAGGAGGAAACACTGAAGCTTTCTTT	CASLKTGGNTEAFF
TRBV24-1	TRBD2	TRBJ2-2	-	TGTGCCACCACCGGGACTAGCGGGACTAGAACCGGGGAGCTGTTTTTT	CATTGTSGTRTGELFF
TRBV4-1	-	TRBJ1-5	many	TGCGCCAGCAGCCAAGGGCAGGGAAGATCTCAGCATTTT	CASSQGQGRSQHF
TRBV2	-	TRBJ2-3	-	TGTGCCAGTGGTACTCCACCTAGCACAGATACGCAGTATTTT	CASGTPPSTDTQYF
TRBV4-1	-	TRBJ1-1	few	TGCGCCAGCAGCCTTGCAGGATCGATGAACACTGAAGCTTTCTTT	CASSLAGSMNTEAFF
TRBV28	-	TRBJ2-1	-	TGTGCCAGCAGTTTGACGCTGGGGCGCGGGGATGAGCAGTTCTTC	CASSLTLGRGDEQFF
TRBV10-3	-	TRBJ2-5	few	TGTGCCATCACAAGAGAGTATCAAGAGACCCAGTACTTC	CAITREYQETQYF
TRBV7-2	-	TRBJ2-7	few	TGTGCCAGCAGCTTAGTCCGGCTCTACGAGCAGTACTTC	CASSLVRLYEQYF
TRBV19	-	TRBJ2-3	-	TGTGCCAGTAGTATCCTAGATGCTAGCACAGATACGCAGTATTTT	CASSILDASTDTQYF
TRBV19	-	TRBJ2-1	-	TGTGCCAGTAGTATGACAGCGATCAATGAGCAGTTCTTC	CASSMTAINEQFF
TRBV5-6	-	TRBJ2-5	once	TGTGCCAGCAGCCCCCGGCCGCGGTGGGAAGAGACCCAGTACTTC	CASSPRPRWEETQYF
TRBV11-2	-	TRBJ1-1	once	TGTGCCAGCAGCTTACGCCTGGGACGCACGAACACTGAAGCTTTCTTT	CASSLRLGRTNTEAFF